This T cell receptor beta chain derives from a study of Graves' ophthalmopathy and Graves' hyperthyroidism. General study points: Sensitivity reached 85% to 90% and specificity over 65% for a 13-signature model separating ophthalmopathy from stable hyperthyroidism. In predicting ophthalmopathy progression, the model reached 70.59% sensitivity and under 75% specificity.

Pregnant or lactating patients and those with other autoimmune diseases or uncontrolled infections were excluded. This CDR3 region has 15 residues. V dropped 4 bases and J dropped 3 bases, with 15 bases sitting between them. Germline V lookup: CDR1 MNHNS, CDR2 SASEGT. This clonotype was seen repeatedly, ten times or more. Its antigen is unidentified. Amplification of the TCR beta CDR3 regions used RNA transcripts (as template). First-round RT-PCR used HTBI primers; second-round multiplex PCR followed. TCRdb itself ran the multiplex PCR reads through MiXCR, one entry per CDR3 protein. In the table there are more than 1,000,000 distinct CDR3 sequences, less than 45% of which are singletons.

The genes are TRBV6-1 and TRBJ1-2; TRBD1 might be the D (6 bases). This TCR derives from an adult man with Graves' hyperthyroidism. Material: peripheral blood or thyroid tissue (not recorded which). The CDR3 reads CASSAGFSGDYGYTF. In DNA form, the CDR3 reads TGTGCCAGCAGTGCGGGGTTCTCAGGGGACTATGGCTACACCTTC.